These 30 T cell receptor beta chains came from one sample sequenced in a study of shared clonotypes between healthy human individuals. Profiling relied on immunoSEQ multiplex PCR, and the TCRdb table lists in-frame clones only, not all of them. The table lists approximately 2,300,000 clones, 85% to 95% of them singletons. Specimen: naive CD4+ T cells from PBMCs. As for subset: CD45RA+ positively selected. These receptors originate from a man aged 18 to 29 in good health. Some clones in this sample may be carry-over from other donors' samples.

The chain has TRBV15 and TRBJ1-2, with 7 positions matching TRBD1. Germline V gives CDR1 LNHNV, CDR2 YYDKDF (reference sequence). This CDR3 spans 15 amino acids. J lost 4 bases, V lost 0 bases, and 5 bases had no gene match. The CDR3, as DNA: TGTGCCACCAGCAGAGAGAAGGGGGCGGCCTATGGCTACACCTTC. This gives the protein CATSREKGAAYGYTF.

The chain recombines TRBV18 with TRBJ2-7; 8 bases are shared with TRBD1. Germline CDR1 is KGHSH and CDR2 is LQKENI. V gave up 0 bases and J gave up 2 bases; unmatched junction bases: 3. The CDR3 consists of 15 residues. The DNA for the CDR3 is TGTGCCAGCTCACCACCGGGACAGGCCACCTACGAGCAGTACTTC. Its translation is CASSPPGQATYEQYF.

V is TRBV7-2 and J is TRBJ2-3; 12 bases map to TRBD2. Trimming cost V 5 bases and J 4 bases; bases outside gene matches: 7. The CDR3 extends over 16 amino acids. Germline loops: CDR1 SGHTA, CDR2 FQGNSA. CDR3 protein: CASSPRTSGNADTQYF. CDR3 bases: TGTGCCAGCAGCCCCAGGACTAGCGGGAACGCAGATACGCAGTATTTT.

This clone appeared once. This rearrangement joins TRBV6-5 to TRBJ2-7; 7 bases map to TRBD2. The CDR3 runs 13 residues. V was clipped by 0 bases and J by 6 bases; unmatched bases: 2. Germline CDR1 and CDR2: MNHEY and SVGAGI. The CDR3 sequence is CASSYSPGGEQYF. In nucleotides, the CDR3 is TGTGCCAGCAGTTACTCGCCGGGGGGCGAGCAGTACTTC.

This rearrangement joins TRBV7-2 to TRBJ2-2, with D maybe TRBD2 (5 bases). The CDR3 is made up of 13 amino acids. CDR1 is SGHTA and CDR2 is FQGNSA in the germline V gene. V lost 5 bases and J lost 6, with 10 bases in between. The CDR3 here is CASSPDWAGELFF. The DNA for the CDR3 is TGTGCCAGCAGCCCGGACTGGGCCGGGGAGCTGTTTTTT.

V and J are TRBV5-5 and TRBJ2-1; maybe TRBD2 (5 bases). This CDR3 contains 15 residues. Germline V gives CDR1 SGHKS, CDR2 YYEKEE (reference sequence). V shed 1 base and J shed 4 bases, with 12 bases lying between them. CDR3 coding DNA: TGTGCCAGCAGCTTGATGACCCCGGGGTACAATGAGCAGTTCTTC. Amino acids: CASSLMTPGYNEQFF.

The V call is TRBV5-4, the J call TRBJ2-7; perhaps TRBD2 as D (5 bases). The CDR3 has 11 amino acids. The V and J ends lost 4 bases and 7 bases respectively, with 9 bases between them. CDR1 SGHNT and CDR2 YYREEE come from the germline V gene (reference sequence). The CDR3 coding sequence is TGTGCCAGCAGCATAGAGCGGGAGCAGTACTTC. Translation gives CASSIEREQYF.

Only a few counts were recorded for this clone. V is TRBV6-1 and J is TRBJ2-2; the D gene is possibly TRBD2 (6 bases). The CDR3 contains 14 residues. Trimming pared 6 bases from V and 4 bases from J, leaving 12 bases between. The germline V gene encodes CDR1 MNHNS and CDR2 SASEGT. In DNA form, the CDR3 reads TGTGCCAGCAGCCCAAGGACTACCACCGGGGAGCTGTTTTTT. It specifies CASSPRTTTGELFF.

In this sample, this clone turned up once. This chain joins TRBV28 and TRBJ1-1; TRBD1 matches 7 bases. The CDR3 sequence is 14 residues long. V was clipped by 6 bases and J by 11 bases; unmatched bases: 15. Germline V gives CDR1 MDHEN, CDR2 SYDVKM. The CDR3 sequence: CASSMTGSPGWAFF. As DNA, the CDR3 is TGTGCCAGCAGCATGACAGGGTCTCCAGGTTGGGCTTTCTTT. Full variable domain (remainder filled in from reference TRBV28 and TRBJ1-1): DVKVTQSSRYLVKRTGEKVFLECVQDMDHENMFWYRQDPGLGLRLIYFSYDVKMKEKGDIPEGYSVSREKKERFSLILESASTNQTSMYLCASSMTGSPGWAFFGQGTRLTVV.

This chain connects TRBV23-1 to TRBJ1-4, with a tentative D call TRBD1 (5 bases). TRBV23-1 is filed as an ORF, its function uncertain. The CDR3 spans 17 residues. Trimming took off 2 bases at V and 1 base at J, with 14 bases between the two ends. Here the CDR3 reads CASSQGDGPLTNEKLFF. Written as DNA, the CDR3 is TGCGCCAGCAGTCAAGGGGACGGACCCCTAACTAATGAAAAACTGTTTTTT.

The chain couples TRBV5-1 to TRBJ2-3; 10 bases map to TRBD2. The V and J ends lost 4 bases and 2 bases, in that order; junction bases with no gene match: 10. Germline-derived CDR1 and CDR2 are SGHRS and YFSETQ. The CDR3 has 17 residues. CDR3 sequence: CASSTFGLAENTDTQYF. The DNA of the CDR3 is TGCGCCAGCAGCACCTTCGGACTAGCGGAGAACACAGATACGCAGTATTTT.

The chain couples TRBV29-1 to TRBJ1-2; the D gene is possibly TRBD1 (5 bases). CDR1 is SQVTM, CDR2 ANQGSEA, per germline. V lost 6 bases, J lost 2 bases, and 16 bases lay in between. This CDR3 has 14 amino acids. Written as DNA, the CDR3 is TGCAGCGTCGTAGAGGACACCCGGAACTATGGCTACACCTTC. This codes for CSVVEDTRNYGYTF.

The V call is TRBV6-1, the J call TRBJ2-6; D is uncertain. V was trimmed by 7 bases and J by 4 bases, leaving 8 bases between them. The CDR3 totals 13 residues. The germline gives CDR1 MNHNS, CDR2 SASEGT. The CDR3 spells CASIRNGANVLTF. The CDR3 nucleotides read TGTGCCAGCATACGAAACGGGGCCAACGTCCTGACTTTC.

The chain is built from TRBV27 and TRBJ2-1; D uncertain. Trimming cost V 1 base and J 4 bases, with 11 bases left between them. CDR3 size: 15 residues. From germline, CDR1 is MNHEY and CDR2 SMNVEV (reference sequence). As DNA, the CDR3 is TGTGCCAGCAGTTTATTGGGGTCTTATTACAATGAGCAGTTCTTC. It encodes CASSLLGSYYNEQFF.

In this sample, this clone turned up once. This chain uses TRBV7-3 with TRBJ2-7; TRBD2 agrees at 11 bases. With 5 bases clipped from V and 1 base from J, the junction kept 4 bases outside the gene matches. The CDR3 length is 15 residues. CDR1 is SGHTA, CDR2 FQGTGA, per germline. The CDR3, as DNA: TGTGCCAGCAGCCTGACTAGCGGGAATTCCTACGAGCAGTACTTC. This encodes CASSLTSGNSYEQYF.

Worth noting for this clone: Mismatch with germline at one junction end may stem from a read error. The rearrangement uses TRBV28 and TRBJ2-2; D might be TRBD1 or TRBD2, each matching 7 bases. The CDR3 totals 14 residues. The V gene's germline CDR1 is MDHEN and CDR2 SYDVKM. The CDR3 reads CGGQGGPGTGELFF. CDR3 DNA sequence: TGCGGGGGGCAGGGGGGTCCGGGCACCGGGGAGCTGTTTTTT.

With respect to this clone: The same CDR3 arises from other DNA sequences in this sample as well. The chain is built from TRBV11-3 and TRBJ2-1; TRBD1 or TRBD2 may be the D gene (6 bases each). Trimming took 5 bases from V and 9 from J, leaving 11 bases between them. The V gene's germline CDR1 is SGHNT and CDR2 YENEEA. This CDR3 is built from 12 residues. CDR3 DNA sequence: TGTGCCAGCAGCCTAGGGGGGTCTGAGCAGTTCTTC. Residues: CASSLGGSEQFF.

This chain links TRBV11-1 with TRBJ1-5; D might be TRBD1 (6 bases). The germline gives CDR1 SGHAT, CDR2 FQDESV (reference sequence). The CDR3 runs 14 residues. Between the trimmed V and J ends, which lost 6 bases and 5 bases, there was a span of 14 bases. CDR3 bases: TGTGCCAGCAGTTTCTGGGACACCGATCAGCCCCAGCATTTT. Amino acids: CASSFWDTDQPQHF.

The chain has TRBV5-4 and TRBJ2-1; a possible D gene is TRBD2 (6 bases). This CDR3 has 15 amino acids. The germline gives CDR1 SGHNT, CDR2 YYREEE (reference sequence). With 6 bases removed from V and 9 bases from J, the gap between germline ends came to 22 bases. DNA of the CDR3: TGTGCCAGCACAGGAGCGGTCGGAGGGGTTGGTGAGCAGTTCTTC. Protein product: CASTGAVGGVGEQFF.

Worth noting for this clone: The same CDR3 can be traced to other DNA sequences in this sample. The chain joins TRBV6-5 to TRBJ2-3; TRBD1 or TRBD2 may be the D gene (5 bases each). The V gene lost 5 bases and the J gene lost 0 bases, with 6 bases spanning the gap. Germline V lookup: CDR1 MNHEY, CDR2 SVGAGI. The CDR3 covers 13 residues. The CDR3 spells CASSRDSTDTQYF. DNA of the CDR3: TGTGCCAGCAGTCGGGACAGCACAGATACGCAGTATTTT.

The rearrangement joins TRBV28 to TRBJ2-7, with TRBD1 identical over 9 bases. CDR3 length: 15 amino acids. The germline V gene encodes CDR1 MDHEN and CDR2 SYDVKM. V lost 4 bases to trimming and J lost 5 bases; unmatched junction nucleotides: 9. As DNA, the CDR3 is TGTGCCAGCAGTTCCTCAGGACAGGGGAGAGACGAGCAGTACTTC. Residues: CASSSSGQGRDEQYF.

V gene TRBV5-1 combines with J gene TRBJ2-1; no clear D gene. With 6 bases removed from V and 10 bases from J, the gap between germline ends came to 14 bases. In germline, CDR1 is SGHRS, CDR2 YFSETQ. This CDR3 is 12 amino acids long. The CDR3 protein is CASMSGRWEQFF. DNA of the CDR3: TGCGCCAGCATGTCAGGACGGTGGGAGCAGTTCTTC. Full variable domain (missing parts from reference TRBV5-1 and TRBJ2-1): KAGVTQTPRYLIKTRGQQVTLSCSPISGHRSVSWYQQTPGQGLQFLFEYFSETQRNKGNFPGRFSGRQFSNSRSEMNVSTLELGDSALYLCASMSGRWEQFFGPGTRLTVL.

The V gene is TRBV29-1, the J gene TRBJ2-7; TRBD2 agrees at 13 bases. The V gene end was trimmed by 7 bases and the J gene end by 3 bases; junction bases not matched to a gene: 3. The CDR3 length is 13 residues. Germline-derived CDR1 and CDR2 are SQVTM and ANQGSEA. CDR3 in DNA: TGCAGCGCGCGGACTAGCGGGGGCTACGAGCAGTACTTC. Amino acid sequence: CSARTSGGYEQYF.

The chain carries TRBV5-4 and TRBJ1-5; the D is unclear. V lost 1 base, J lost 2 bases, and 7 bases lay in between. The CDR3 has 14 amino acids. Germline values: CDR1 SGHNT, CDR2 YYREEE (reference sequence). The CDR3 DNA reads TGTGCCAGCAGCTTGTGGCAGGGCAATCAGCCCCAGCATTTT. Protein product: CASSLWQGNQPQHF.

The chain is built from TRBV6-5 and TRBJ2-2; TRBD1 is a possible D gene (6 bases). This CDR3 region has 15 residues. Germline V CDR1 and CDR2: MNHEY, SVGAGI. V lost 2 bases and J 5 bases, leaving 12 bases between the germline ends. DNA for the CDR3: TGTGCCAGCAGTTACAGTCAGGGGTCGACCGGGGAGCTGTTTTTT. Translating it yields CASSYSQGSTGELFF.

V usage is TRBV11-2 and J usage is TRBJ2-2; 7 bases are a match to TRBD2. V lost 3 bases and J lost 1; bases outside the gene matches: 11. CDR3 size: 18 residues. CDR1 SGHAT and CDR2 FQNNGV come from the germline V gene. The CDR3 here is CASSFGILQRENTGELFF. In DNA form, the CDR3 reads TGTGCCAGCAGCTTCGGAATCTTGCAGCGGGAGAACACCGGGGAGCTGTTTTTT.

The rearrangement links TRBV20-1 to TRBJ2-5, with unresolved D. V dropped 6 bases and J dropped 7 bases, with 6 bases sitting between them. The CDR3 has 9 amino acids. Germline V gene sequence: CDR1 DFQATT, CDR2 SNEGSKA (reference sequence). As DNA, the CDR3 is TGCAGTGCGGAAGGGACCCAGTACTTC. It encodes CSAEGTQYF.

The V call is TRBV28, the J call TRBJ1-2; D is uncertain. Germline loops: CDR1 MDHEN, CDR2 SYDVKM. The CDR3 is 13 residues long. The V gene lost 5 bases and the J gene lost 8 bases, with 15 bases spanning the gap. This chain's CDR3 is CASSKNKKNGYTF. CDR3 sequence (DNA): TGTGCCAGCAGTAAAAATAAGAAAAACGGCTACACCTTC.

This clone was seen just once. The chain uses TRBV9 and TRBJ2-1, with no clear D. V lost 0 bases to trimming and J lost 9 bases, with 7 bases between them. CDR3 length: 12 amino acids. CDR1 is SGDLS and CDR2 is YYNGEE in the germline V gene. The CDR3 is CASSVVPAEQFF. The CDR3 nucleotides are TGTGCCAGCAGCGTAGTCCCCGCTGAGCAGTTCTTC.

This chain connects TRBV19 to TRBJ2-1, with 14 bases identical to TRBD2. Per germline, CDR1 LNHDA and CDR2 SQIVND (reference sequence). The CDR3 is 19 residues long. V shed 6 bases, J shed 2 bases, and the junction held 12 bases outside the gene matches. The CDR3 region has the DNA TGTGCCAGTAGGCCGGGACAGGGGACTAGCGGGAGTCCCTACAATGAGCAGTTCTTC. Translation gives CASRPGQGTSGSPYNEQFF.